This T cell receptor (beta chain) was observed in a study of T cell clones after liver transplantation. Looking at the study overall: Pre-transplant mixed lymphocyte reactions yielded third-party-reactive TCRbeta sequences as comparators for graft-donor-reactive sequences. Draws occurred before transplant, before withdrawal, and after complete or failed withdrawal.

CDR3 length: 14 amino acids. V dropped 1 base and J dropped 9 bases, with 13 bases sitting between them. In germline, CDR1 is LNHDA, CDR2 SQIVND (reference sequence). Assay used: immunoSEQ multiplex PCR; TCRdb lists only in-frame clones, some missing. This sample has tens of thousands of clones, with 84% found just once. The chain couples TRBV19 to TRBJ1-3, with D tentatively TRBD1 (6 bases). This clonotype was sampled from a human patient who received a liver transplant. The T cells may partly be graft donor cells. The sequenced sample was CD4+ T cells from blood, obtained less than 50 months after liver transplant. The CDR3, as DNA: TGTGCCAGTAGTATAGTCGGACAGCATCGCACCATATATTTT. Amino acids: CASSIVGQHRTIYF.